This entry lists 29 T cell receptor beta chains sequenced from one sample in a study of T cell repertoires in cytomegalovirus infection. TCRdb re-called the reads with MiXCR, one entry per CDR3 protein. The table records around 740,000 distinct CDR3 sequences, 35% to 45% of them present only once. Material: PBMCs. The origin of the receptors is a human donor in good health (CMV status not recorded). Some clones in this sample may be carry-over from other donors' samples.

This clonotype was observed a single time. The V call is TRBV28, the J call TRBJ2-3; 13 bases match TRBD2. Per the germline V gene, CDR1 is MDHEN and CDR2 is SYDVKM. The CDR3 length is 20 residues. Trimming took 5 bases from V and 2 from J; bases not matched to a gene: 16. In DNA form, the CDR3 reads TGTGCCAGCAGTCCCATGATCGGACTAGCGGGAGATGATCCCACAGATACGCAGTATTTT. Protein product: CASSPMIGLAGDDPTDTQYF.

This clonotype was picked up a small number of times. CDR3 protein: CASSLNDRGSYEQYF. CDR3 nucleotide sequence: TGTGCCAGCAGTTTAAATGACAGGGGATCCTACGAGCAGTACTTC. The J gene is TRBJ2-7, the V gene TRBV28; 8 bases line up with TRBD1. CDR3 size: 15 residues. After removal of 2 bases from V and 1 base from J, the junction contained 4 bases not matched to a gene. Germline assignment: CDR1 MDHEN and CDR2 SYDVKM. Full variable domain (missing parts from reference TRBV28 and TRBJ2-7): DVKVTQSSRYLVKRTGEKVFLECVQDMDHENMFWYRQDPGLGLRLIYFSYDVKMKEKGDIPEGYSVSREKKERFSLILESASTNQTSMYLCASSLNDRGSYEQYFGPGTRLTVT.

J is TRBJ1-6 and V is TRBV6-5; D is uncertain. Germline-derived CDR1 and CDR2 are MNHEY and SVGAGI. V lost 2 bases, J lost 0 bases, and 11 bases lay in between. There are 17 residues in the CDR3. DNA of the CDR3: TGTGCCAGCAGTTACGGGCCACAGAGCTCCTATAATTCACCCCTCCACTTT. It translates to CASSYGPQSSYNSPLHF.

The chain couples TRBV6-6 to TRBJ2-7, with a tentative D call TRBD2 (6 bases). V lost 6 bases and J lost 0, with 12 bases in between. The CDR3 consists of 14 residues. Germline V gene sequence: CDR1 MNHNY, CDR2 SVGAGI (reference sequence). CDR3 residues: CASRRDGGSYEQYF. The CDR3 DNA sequence: TGTGCCAGCAGGCGAGACGGGGGCTCCTACGAGCAGTACTTC.

The DNA of the CDR3 is TGTGCCAGCAGCTCCTACATAAAAACTAGCGGGAGTTCGTCCGGGGAGCTGTTTTTT. It specifies CASSSYIKTSGSSSGELFF. The chain links TRBV7-8 to TRBJ2-2, with 11 bases lining up with TRBD2. V trimming: 4 bases; J trimming: 6 bases; junction bases outside the gene matches: 16. Germline CDR1 and CDR2: SGHVS and FQNEAQ. The CDR3 has 19 residues.

The CDR3 sequence: CSARGPLVYGYTF. The CDR3 DNA reads as TGCAGTGCTAGAGGTCCTCTGGTATATGGCTACACCTTC. The chain carries TRBV20-1 and TRBJ1-2; D call uncertain. Germline V gene data show CDR1 as DFQATT and CDR2 as SNEGSKA (reference sequence). V was cut by 1 base and J by 5 bases, with 11 bases left in between. The CDR3 is 13 amino acids.

This clonotype was recorded many times. The rearrangement links TRBV28 to TRBJ1-2; no clear D. CDR1 MDHEN and CDR2 SYDVKM come from the germline V gene. Trimming removed 2 bases from V and 4 bases from J, with 11 bases in between. The CDR3 consists of 14 residues. CDR3 sequence reads: CASSLVIGSYGYTF. The CDR3 nucleotides are TGTGCCAGCAGTTTAGTAATAGGGAGCTATGGCTACACCTTC.

Concerning this clonotype itself: A read error may be the cause here, since a much bigger clone is one base away. This sequence joins TRBV5-4 and TRBJ2-5; no firm D call. The V gene lost 2 bases and the J gene lost 4 bases, with 6 bases spanning the gap. This CDR3 region has 12 residues. CDR1 is SGHNT, CDR2 YYREEE, per germline (reference sequence). Here the CDR3 reads CASSFGRETQYF. CDR3 bases: TGTGCCAGCAGCTTCGGGCGAGAGACCCAGTACTTC.

The chain combines TRBV5-6 with TRBJ1-5, with a possible D match to TRBD1 (6 bases). CDR3 length: 16 residues. V dropped 4 bases and J dropped 0 bases, with 14 bases sitting between them. From germline, CDR1 is SGHDT and CDR2 YYEEEE. The CDR3: CASSRRGAYSNQPQHF. CDR3 nucleotide sequence: TGTGCCAGCAGCCGTAGGGGGGCGTATAGCAATCAGCCCCAGCATTTT.

This clonotype was detected many times. This chain links TRBV6-1 with TRBJ2-7; 7 bases match TRBD1. Germline V gene data show CDR1 as MNHNS and CDR2 as SASEGT. CDR3 length: 14 amino acids. Trimming cost V 6 bases and J 0 bases; bases outside gene matches: 5. The CDR3: CASSWTGGSYEQYF. The CDR3 DNA sequence: TGTGCCAGCAGCTGGACAGGAGGCTCCTACGAGCAGTACTTC.

This chain links TRBV7-9 with TRBJ2-7, with 7 bases lining up with TRBD2. After removal of 7 bases from V and 9 bases from J, the junction contained 21 bases not matched to a gene. The length of the CDR3 is 16 residues. Per the germline V gene, CDR1 is SEHNR and CDR2 is FQNEAQ (reference sequence). CDR3 sequence (DNA): TGTGCCAGCACCTTGTGGGGGGGGACTACACCGAAAGGGCAGTACTTC. This codes for CASTLWGGTTPKGQYF.

The V and J genes are TRBV7-9 and TRBJ1-1, with D possibly matching TRBD1 (6 bases). This CDR3 comprises 16 residues. V dropped 3 bases and J dropped 1 base, with 15 bases sitting between them. Germline assignment: CDR1 SEHNR and CDR2 FQNEAQ (reference sequence). The CDR3 sequence: CASSFEGDARNTEAFF. CDR3 bases: TGTGCCAGCAGCTTCGAGGGGGATGCGCGGAACACTGAAGCTTTCTTT.

The J gene is TRBJ1-1, the V gene TRBV2; tentative D call: TRBD1 (5 bases). Trimming removed 7 bases at V and 1 base at J, with 13 bases between. The CDR3 loop spans 14 amino acids. Germline V gene sequence: CDR1 SNHLY, CDR2 FYNNEI. The CDR3 loop is CASTRDGQNTEAFF. CDR3 nucleotides: TGTGCCAGCACCCGTGACGGACAGAACACTGAAGCTTTCTTT. Combining the CDR3 with reference TRBV2 and TRBJ1-1 gives the whole variable domain EPEVTQTPSHQVTQMGQEVILRCVPISNHLYFYWYRQILGQKVEFLVSFYNNEISEKSEIFDDQFSVERPDGSNFTLKIRSTKLEDSAMYFCASTRDGQNTEAFFGQGTRLTVV.

This sequence joins TRBV24-1 and TRBJ2-5; 12 bases map to TRBD2. The germline V gene encodes CDR1 KGHDR and CDR2 SFDVKD. This CDR3 spans 17 amino acids. With V trimmed by 4 bases and J by 4 bases, 9 bases remained unmatched. CDR3 bases: TGTGCCACCAGTGAAAAAACTAGCGGGAGGACCGGAGAGACCCAGTACTTC. Its protein is CATSEKTSGRTGETQYF.

The chain is built from TRBV7-3 and TRBJ2-7, with a weak D call TRBD1 (5 bases). The CDR3 extends over 14 amino acids. The V gene's germline CDR1 is SGHTA and CDR2 FQGTGA. Trimming pared 2 bases from V and 7 bases from J, leaving 15 bases between. CDR3 in amino acids: CASSLHQGIEEQYF. The CDR3 nucleotides read TGTGCCAGCAGCTTACATCAGGGAATAGAAGAGCAGTACTTC.

J is TRBJ1-1 and V is TRBV11-2; D uncertain. CDR3 size: 13 residues. V lost 10 bases and J 1 base, leaving 13 bases between the germline ends. The germline V gene has CDR1 SGHAT and CDR2 FQNNGV. The CDR3 nucleotides are TGTGCCAACAGTAAAGGCCCGAACACTGAAGCTTTCTTT. It specifies CANSKGPNTEAFF.

The chain uses TRBV19 and TRBJ1-4; the D is unclear. Germline CDR1 is LNHDA and CDR2 is SQIVND (reference sequence). V lost 3 bases to trimming and J lost 6 bases, with 14 bases between them. CDR3 length equals 15 residues. This CDR3 is CASSMVRGSDEKLFF. The CDR3 nucleotides are TGTGCCAGTAGTATGGTACGGGGATCGGATGAAAAACTGTTTTTT.

In its sample, this clonotype was seen a few times. This chain uses TRBV19 with TRBJ2-1; TRBD2 is a possible D gene (6 bases). Trimming shortened V by 5 bases and J by 7 bases, and 21 bases separated the two germline ends. This CDR3 contains 16 residues. Germline values: CDR1 LNHDA, CDR2 SQIVND (reference sequence). The CDR3 protein is CASSSKRVAFNNEQFF. As DNA, the CDR3 is TGTGCCAGTAGTTCTAAGCGGGTGGCATTTAATAATGAGCAGTTCTTC.

There are many counts of this clonotype. V and J are TRBV7-6 and TRBJ2-1; 7 bases align to TRBD2. V gave up 5 bases and J gave up 4 bases; unmatched junction bases: 5. Germline V CDR1 and CDR2: SGHVS, FNYEAQ. The CDR3 is 14 amino acids. This CDR3 is CASSVSGPYNEQFF. The CDR3 coding sequence is TGTGCCAGCAGCGTTAGCGGGCCTTACAATGAGCAGTTCTTC.

The CDR3 DNA follows: TGTGCCAGCAGTTGGGATCCTTTTGAAGCTTTCTTT. This translates into CASSWDPFEAFF. The chain couples TRBV12-3 or TRBV12-4 to TRBJ1-1; D is uncertain. This CDR3 is 12 amino acids long. V was clipped by 4 bases and J by 7 bases, with 10 bases between them.

This clonotype has a handful of counts. The CDR3 protein is CSAWGESGANVLTF. CDR3 sequence (DNA): TGCAGTGCCTGGGGGGAGTCTGGGGCCAACGTCCTGACTTTC. The chain employs TRBV20-1 and TRBJ2-6; a possible D gene is TRBD2 (6 bases). This CDR3 is built from 14 residues. Germline V gene data show CDR1 as DFQATT and CDR2 as SNEGSKA (reference sequence). Trimming removed 6 bases at V and 1 base at J, with 10 bases between.

In this sample, this clonotype turned up a few times. The chain is built from TRBV28 and TRBJ1-4; tentative D call: TRBD1 (5 bases). Germline CDR1 is MDHEN and CDR2 is SYDVKM. Between the trimmed V and J ends, which lost 8 bases and 8 bases, there was a span of 18 bases. The CDR3 is 14 amino acids. CDR3 coding DNA: TGTGCCAGCGGCCTAGGGACCTTTCGGGAAAAACTGTTTTTT. Translated, it gives CASGLGTFREKLFF.

The chain employs TRBV24-1 and TRBJ2-7; D gene ambiguous. CDR1 and CDR2 (germline): KGHDR, SFDVKD. The CDR3 covers 13 residues. Trimming left V 9 bases short and J 2 bases short, with 13 bases between. The CDR3 region is CATSHPSTYEQYF. CDR3 in DNA: TGTGCCACCTCGCATCCGTCGACCTACGAGCAGTACTTC.

This clonotype was recorded many times. The chain joins TRBV7-8 to TRBJ2-7, with TRBD2 matching over 12 bases. This CDR3 contains 16 residues. Germline V gene sequence: CDR1 SGHVS, CDR2 FQNEAQ. V gave up 5 bases and J gave up 2 bases; unmatched junction bases: 7. CDR3: CASSPGLAGIPYEQYF. The CDR3 DNA reads TGTGCCAGCAGCCCCGGACTAGCGGGAATTCCCTACGAGCAGTACTTC. Using reference TRBV7-8 and TRBJ2-7 for the parts outside the CDR3, the full variable domain is GAGVSQSPRYKVAKRGQDVALRCDPISGHVSLFWYQQALGQGPEFLTYFQNEAQLDKSGLPSDRFFAERPEGSVSTLKIQRTQQEDSAVYLCASSPGLAGIPYEQYFGPGTRLTVT.

This clonotype was seen repeatedly, ten times or more. The rearrangement joins TRBV7-9 to TRBJ2-1, with 11 bases that match TRBD1. V lost 5 bases and J lost 3; bases outside the gene matches: 6. The CDR3 consists of 16 residues. Germline values: CDR1 SEHNR, CDR2 FQNEAQ (reference sequence). The CDR3 nucleotides read TGTGCCAGCAGCCAAGGGACAGGGGGAAACTACAATGAGCAGTTCTTC. This encodes CASSQGTGGNYNEQFF.

This sequence joins TRBV7-3 and TRBJ2-6; 8 bases agree with TRBD2. This CDR3 region has 19 residues. J gave up 4 bases and V 5 bases, and 16 bases lay outside the gene matches. Germline V gene sequence: CDR1 SGHTA, CDR2 FQGTGA. The CDR3, as DNA: TGTGCCAGCAGCCCGGGACTAGGCTCTAGTAACTGGGGGGCCAACGTCCTGACTTTC. Translating it yields CASSPGLGSSNWGANVLTF.

Notes on this clonotype: A much more abundant neighbour one base away suggests this may be a read error. The chain recombines TRBV5-4 with TRBJ2-7, with TRBD1 identical over 7 bases. Germline CDR1 and CDR2: SGHNT and YYREEE (reference sequence). The CDR3 sequence is 14 residues long. The V gene end was trimmed by 3 bases and the J gene end by 3 bases; junction bases not matched to a gene: 6. CDR3 bases: TGTGCCAGCAGCTCCCGGGACAGCGACTACGAGCAGTACTTC. Its protein is CASSSRDSDYEQYF.

Ten or more counts support this clonotype. DNA for the CDR3: TGTGCCAGCAGCCGAGGACTAGCCTACGAGCAGTACTTC. This codes for CASSRGLAYEQYF. The chain combines TRBV7-8 with TRBJ2-7, with TRBD2 matching 7 bases. The germline V gene encodes CDR1 SGHVS and CDR2 FQNEAQ. V dropped 5 bases and J dropped 2; count of bases not matched to a gene: 3. The CDR3 runs 13 residues.

This clonotype was seen more than once but under ten times. The V and J genes are TRBV12-3 or TRBV12-4 and TRBJ2-5, with TRBD2 matching 12 bases. CDR3 length equals 16 residues. The ends lost 3 bases at V and 5 bases at J; junction bases unmatched: 7. In DNA, the CDR3 is TGTGCCAGCAGTTTCTCTAGCGGGGGGGCCTTGGAGACCCAGTACTTC. It encodes CASSFSSGGALETQYF.